The clone carrying this T cell receptor (beta chain) came up many times. This sample stems from a study of blood T cells in healthy people across ages. Study in general: Every two T cells gave about one barcoded beta molecule via template switching.

The authors ran a second PCR of about 7 to 12 cycles using a sample-barcoded 5' primer and a J-beta primer mix. With 12 random nucleotides, a template-switch adaptor tagged each individual cDNA molecule. Sequencing recovered at least 3 million CDR3-containing paired-end reads from each sample. MiXCR was run by TCRdb on the 5' RACE reads, yielding one entry per CDR3 protein. The sample lists around 280,000 distinct CDR3 sequences; 25% to 30% were seen once. CDR3 length: 15 amino acids. V dropped 1 base and J dropped 7 bases, with 14 bases sitting between them. The germline CDR1 and CDR2 sequences are LGHDT and YNNKEL (reference sequence). Extracted total RNA amounted to at least 5.5 micrograms for each sample.

The chain carries TRBV3-1 and TRBJ1-5; possible D gene TRBD1, 6 bases. This sequence was found in a woman in her sixties or seventies in good health. The sequenced sample was blood. Here the CDR3 reads CASSQGGAGVQPQHF. CDR3 nucleotide sequence: TGTGCCAGCAGCCAAGGGGGGGCAGGGGTCCAGCCCCAGCATTTT.